The 8 T cell receptor beta chains in this list originate from one sample, sequenced in a study of immune cell composition in non-small cell lung cancer. The table came from immunoSEQ multiplex PCR; TCRdb's copy has only in-frame clones and leaves some out. The table has about 7,000 clones, under 80% seen once. Sequencing used lung tumor tissue. The receptors stem from a human donor with non-small cell lung cancer.

This clone rates as large (0.1 to 1%). The V call is TRBV28, the J call TRBJ2-1; 7 bases map to TRBD1. CDR1 and CDR2 (germline): MDHEN, SYDVKM. Trimming cost V 5 bases and J 4 bases; bases outside gene matches: 5. The CDR3 extends over 14 amino acids. CDR3 bases: TGTGCCAGCAGTCGCACAGGGGAGTACAATGAGCAGTTCTTC. Protein product: CASSRTGEYNEQFF.

The rearrangement joins TRBV10-3 to TRBJ1-2; TRBD1 might be the D (6 bases). The CDR3 loop spans 15 amino acids. Germline values: CDR1 ENHRY, CDR2 SYGVKD. V lost 4 bases, J lost 2 bases, and 14 bases lay in between. For the CDR3, the DNA is TGTGCCATCAGTGTCGCGACAGGAGTAAACTATGGCTACACCTTC. This translates into CAISVATGVNYGYTF.

The chain joins TRBV14 to TRBJ2-5, with D perhaps TRBD2 (6 bases). This CDR3 spans 16 amino acids. Trimming cost V 0 bases and J 1 base, with 12 bases left between them. Germline CDR1 and CDR2: SGHDN and FVKESK. For the CDR3, the DNA is TGTGCCAGCAGCCAAGAGGCAGGACTACCCCAAGAGACCCAGTACTTC. Translation gives CASSQEAGLPQETQYF. Variable domain in full (rest from reference TRBV14 and TRBJ2-5): EAGVTQFPSHSVIEKGQTVTLRCDPISGHDNLYWYRRVMGKEIKFLLHFVKESKQDESGMPNNRFLAERTGGTYSTLKVQPAELEDSGVYFCASSQEAGLPQETQYFGPGTRLLVL.

The rearrangement uses TRBV5-1 and TRBJ2-3, with 9 nucleotides matching TRBD2. There are 16 residues in the CDR3. The V and J ends lost 0 bases and 4 bases, in that order; junction bases with no gene match: 6. Germline V gene data show CDR1 as SGHRS and CDR2 as YFSETQ. CDR3 amino acids: CASSLVVAGAADTQYF. The CDR3 bases are TGCGCCAGCAGCTTGGTGGTAGCGGGGGCGGCAGATACGCAGTATTTT.

The genes are TRBV19 and TRBJ2-1; TRBD1 agrees at 8 bases. The junction had 13 bases not matched to a gene; V was cut back by 3 bases and J by 0 bases. The germline V gene has CDR1 LNHDA and CDR2 SQIVND (reference sequence). CDR3 size: 19 residues. CDR3 bases: TGTGCCAGTAGTATGAGGGGGACAGGAAGAGGTCACTCCTACAATGAGCAGTTCTTC. It yields the protein CASSMRGTGRGHSYNEQFF.

J is TRBJ2-3 and V is TRBV6-1; TRBD2 aligns across 8 bases. CDR3 length equals 14 residues. V shed 5 bases, J shed 4 bases, and the junction held 5 bases outside the gene matches. The germline gives CDR1 MNHNS, CDR2 SASEGT. The CDR3 reads CASSSGLEADTQYF. In DNA form, the CDR3 reads TGTGCCAGCAGTTCGGGACTAGAAGCAGATACGCAGTATTTT.

This chain connects TRBV7-9 to TRBJ2-7; 9 bases fit TRBD1. V shed 0 bases and J 3 bases; nucleotides not matched to a gene: 9. Germline V CDR1 and CDR2: SEHNR, FQNEAQ (reference sequence). This CDR3 comprises 17 residues. The DNA of the CDR3 is TGTGCCAGCAGCTTAGCCGGGACAGGGACCTCCGGCTACGAGCAGTACTTC. As protein: CASSLAGTGTSGYEQYF. Based on the CDR3 plus reference TRBV7-9 and TRBJ2-7, the full variable domain is DTGVSQNPRHKITKRGQNVTFRCDPISEHNRLYWYRQTLGQGPEFLTYFQNEAQLEKSRLLSDRFSAERPKGSFSTLEIQRTEQGDSAMYLCASSLAGTGTSGYEQYFGPGTRLTVT.

This clone was observed a handful of times. The CDR3 spells CASSWDSAYEQYF. The DNA of the CDR3 is TGTGCCAGCAGTTGGGACTCAGCCTACGAGCAGTACTTC. The rearrangement uses TRBV7-9 and TRBJ2-7, with TRBD2 as a possible D gene (6 bases). Germline CDR1 reads SEHNR; CDR2 reads FQNEAQ (reference sequence). This CDR3 comprises 13 residues. Trimming removed 6 bases at V and 2 bases at J, with 11 bases between.